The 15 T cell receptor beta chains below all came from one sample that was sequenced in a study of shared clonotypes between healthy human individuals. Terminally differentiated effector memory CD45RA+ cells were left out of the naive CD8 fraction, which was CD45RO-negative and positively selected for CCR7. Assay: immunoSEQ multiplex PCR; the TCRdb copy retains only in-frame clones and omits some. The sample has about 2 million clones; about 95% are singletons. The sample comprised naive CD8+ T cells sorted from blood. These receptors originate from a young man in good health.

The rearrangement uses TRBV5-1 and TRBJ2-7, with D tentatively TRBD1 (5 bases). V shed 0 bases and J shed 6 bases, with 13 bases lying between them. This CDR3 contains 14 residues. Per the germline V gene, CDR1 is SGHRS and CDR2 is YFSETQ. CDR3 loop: CASSLGQGFPEQYF. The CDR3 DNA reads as TGCGCCAGCAGCTTGGGGCAGGGTTTTCCCGAGCAGTACTTC. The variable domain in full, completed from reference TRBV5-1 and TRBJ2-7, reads KAGVTQTPRYLIKTRGQQVTLSCSPISGHRSVSWYQQTPGQGLQFLFEYFSETQRNKGNFPGRFSGRQFSNSRSEMNVSTLELGDSALYLCASSLGQGFPEQYFGPGTRLTVT.

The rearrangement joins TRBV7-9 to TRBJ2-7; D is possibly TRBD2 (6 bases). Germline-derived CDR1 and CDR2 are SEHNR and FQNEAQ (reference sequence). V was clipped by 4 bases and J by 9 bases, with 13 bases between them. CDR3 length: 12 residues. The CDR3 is CASSSFLGGQYF. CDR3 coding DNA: TGTGCCAGCAGCTCCTTCCTCGGGGGGCAGTACTTC.

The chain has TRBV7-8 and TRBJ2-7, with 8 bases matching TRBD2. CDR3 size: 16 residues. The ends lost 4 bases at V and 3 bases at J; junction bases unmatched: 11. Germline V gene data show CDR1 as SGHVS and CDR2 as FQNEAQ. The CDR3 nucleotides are TGTGCCAGCAGCTCTGGATGGACAAGCGGGAGCTACGAGCAGTACTTC. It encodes CASSSGWTSGSYEQYF.

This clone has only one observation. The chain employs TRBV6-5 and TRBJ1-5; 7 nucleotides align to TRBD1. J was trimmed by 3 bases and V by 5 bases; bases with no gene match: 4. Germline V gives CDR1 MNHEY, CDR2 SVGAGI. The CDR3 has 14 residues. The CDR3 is CASSEDRDNQPQHF. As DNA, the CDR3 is TGTGCCAGCAGTGAAGACAGGGACAATCAGCCCCAGCATTTT.

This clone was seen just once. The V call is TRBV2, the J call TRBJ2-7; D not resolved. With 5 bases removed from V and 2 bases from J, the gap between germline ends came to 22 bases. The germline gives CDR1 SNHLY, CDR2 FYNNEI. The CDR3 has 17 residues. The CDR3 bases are TGTGCCAGCAGTTGGTTCCAGGCTATCCCTCCCACCTACGAGCAGTACTTC. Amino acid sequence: CASSWFQAIPPTYEQYF.

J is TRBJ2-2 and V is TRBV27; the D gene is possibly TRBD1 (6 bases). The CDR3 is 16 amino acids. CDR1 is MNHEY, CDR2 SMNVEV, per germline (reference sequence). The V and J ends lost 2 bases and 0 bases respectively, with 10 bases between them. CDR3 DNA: TGTGCCAGCAGTTTAAACAGGGTGTCGAACACCGGGGAGCTGTTTTTT. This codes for CASSLNRVSNTGELFF.

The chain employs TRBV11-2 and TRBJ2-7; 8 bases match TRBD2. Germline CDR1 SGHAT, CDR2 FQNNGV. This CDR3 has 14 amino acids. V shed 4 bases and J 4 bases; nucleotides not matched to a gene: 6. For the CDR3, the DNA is TGTGCCAGCAGCTCGGACGGGAGGGGGTACGAGCAGTACTTC. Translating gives CASSSDGRGYEQYF.

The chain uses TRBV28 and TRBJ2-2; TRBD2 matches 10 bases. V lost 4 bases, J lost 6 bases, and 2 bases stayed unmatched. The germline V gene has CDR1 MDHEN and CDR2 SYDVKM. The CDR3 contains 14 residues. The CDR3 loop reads CASSYLAGAGELFF. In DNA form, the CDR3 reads TGTGCCAGCAGTTATCTAGCGGGAGCCGGGGAGCTGTTTTTT.

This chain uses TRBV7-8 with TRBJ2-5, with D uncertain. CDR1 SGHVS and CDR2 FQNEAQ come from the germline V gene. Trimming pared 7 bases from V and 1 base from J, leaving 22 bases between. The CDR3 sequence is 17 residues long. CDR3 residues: CASNPVGTGPGQETQYF. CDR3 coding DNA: TGTGCCAGCAACCCAGTAGGAACCGGACCTGGCCAAGAGACCCAGTACTTC.

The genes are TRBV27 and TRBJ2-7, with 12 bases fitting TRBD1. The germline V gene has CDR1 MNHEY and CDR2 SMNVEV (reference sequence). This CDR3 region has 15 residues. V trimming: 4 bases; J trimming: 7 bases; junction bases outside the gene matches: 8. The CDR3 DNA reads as TGTGCCAGCAGTTCGACGGGACAGGGGGCATGGGAGCAGTACTTC. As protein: CASSSTGQGAWEQYF.

The CDR3 sequence: CASTFRQPQHF. For the CDR3, the DNA is TGTGCCAGCACTTTCCGTCAGCCCCAGCATTTT. The V gene is TRBV9, the J gene TRBJ1-5; no clear D. CDR3 length: 11 residues. Trimming removed 6 bases from V and 6 bases from J, with 7 bases in between. Germline V gives CDR1 SGDLS, CDR2 YYNGEE.

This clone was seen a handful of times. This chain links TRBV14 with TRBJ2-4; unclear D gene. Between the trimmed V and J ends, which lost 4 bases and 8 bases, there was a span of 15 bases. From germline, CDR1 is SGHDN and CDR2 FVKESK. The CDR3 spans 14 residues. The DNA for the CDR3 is TGTGCCAGCAGCCGGGCTGAGCAGGCGGACATTCAGTACTTC. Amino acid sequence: CASSRAEQADIQYF.

CDR3: CASSEGEGLRRQPQHF. CDR3 DNA sequence: TGTGCCAGCAGTGAAGGGGAGGGTCTAAGGAGACAGCCCCAGCATTTT. The chain recombines TRBV6-1 with TRBJ1-5; the D is unclear. Germline V gene sequence: CDR1 MNHNS, CDR2 SASEGT. V gave up 1 base and J gave up 7 bases, with 17 bases separating them. The CDR3 is made up of 16 amino acids.

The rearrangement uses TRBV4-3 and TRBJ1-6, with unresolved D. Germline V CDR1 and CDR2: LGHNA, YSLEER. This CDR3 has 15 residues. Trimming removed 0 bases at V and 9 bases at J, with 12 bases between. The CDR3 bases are TGCGCCAGCAGCCAAGATTTGGGAGACGCTTCACCCCTCCACTTT. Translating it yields CASSQDLGDASPLHF.

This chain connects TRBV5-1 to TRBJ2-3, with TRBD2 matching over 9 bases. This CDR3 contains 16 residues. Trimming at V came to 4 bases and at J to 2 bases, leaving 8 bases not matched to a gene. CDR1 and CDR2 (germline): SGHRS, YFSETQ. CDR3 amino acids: CASSGIPGLATDTQYF. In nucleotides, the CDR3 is TGCGCCAGCAGCGGAATACCGGGACTAGCCACAGATACGCAGTATTTT.